This T cell receptor beta chain was sequenced during a study of blood T cell repertoires in COVID-19. The CDR3 has 13 residues. V was clipped by 5 bases and J by 5 bases, with 12 bases between them. Germline V gives CDR1 MGHRA, CDR2 YSYEKL. Sequencing was performed with immunoSEQ multiplex PCR; in TCRdb, only in-frame clones are kept and a portion is missing. This table has approximately 230,000 clones, roughly 80% appearing once. The genes are TRBV4-1 and TRBJ1-2; D unresolved. The source of this sequence is a woman aged 40 to 49 with active or convalescent COVID-19. The sample was peripheral blood. CDR3 amino acids: CASSKSRTYGYTF. In DNA, the CDR3 is TGCGCCAGCAGCAAATCAAGAACTTATGGCTACACCTTC.